These T cell receptor beta chains were read from a single sample in a study of identical twins. Each CDR3 protein is one row after TCRdb ran MiXCR on the 5' RACE reads. The sample lists roughly 690,000 distinct CDR3 sequences, roughly 6% occurring once. The sample was naive T cells sorted from blood. Receptors originate from a man younger than 35 in good health. CDR3s include the opening cysteine and the closing phenylalanine or tryptophan. D genes are given only for firm matches. The size of a clone is reported for some rows only, either as once, few or many, or as a class for expanded clones.

v_call: TRBV24-1; d_call: TRBD1; clone_size: NA; j_call: TRBJ2-7; cdr3_nt: TGTGCCACCAGTGACCGGACAGGGGGCCACGAGCAGTACTTC; cdr3_aa: CATSDRTGGHEQYF
v_call: TRBV7-9; d_call: NA; clone_size: many; j_call: TRBJ2-5; cdr3_nt: TGTGCCAGCAGCCCTAGGGTCGAGACCCAGTACTTC; cdr3_aa: CASSPRVETQYF
v_call: TRBV5-1; d_call: NA; clone_size: many; j_call: TRBJ2-2; cdr3_nt: TGCGCCAGCAGCTTGGGCGGCAGCTCCACCGGGGAGCTGTTTTTT; cdr3_aa: CASSLGGSSTGELFF
v_call: TRBV6-4; d_call: TRBD2; clone_size: many; j_call: TRBJ2-1; cdr3_nt: TGTGCCAGCAGTGAAGAGCGGGGCTACAATGAGCAGTTCTTC; cdr3_aa: CASSEERGYNEQFF
v_call: TRBV28; d_call: NA; clone_size: many; j_call: TRBJ2-7; cdr3_nt: TGTGCCAGTAGTAGTGGCCCTAACTTGTACGAGCAGTACTTC; cdr3_aa: CASSSGPNLYEQYF
v_call: TRBV20-1; d_call: NA; clone_size: few; j_call: TRBJ1-1; cdr3_nt: TGCAGTGCTGGCCGGTGGAACACTGAAGCTTTCTTT; cdr3_aa: CSAGRWNTEAFF
v_call: TRBV29-1; d_call: NA; clone_size: many; j_call: TRBJ1-2; cdr3_nt: TGCAGCACCCTCTCCCGGGCAGGGGACATATCTCCTAACTATGGCTACACCTTC; cdr3_aa: CSTLSRAGDISPNYGYTF
v_call: TRBV12-3/TRBV12-4; d_call: NA; clone_size: few; j_call: TRBJ2-3; cdr3_nt: TGTGCCAGCAGTTTTCCCCATCATGGGACGACGCAGTATTTT; cdr3_aa: CASSFPHHGTTQYF
v_call: TRBV5-1; d_call: TRBD1; clone_size: many; j_call: TRBJ2-1; cdr3_nt: TGCGCCAGCAGCTTCCCCCAGGGGGATACCTACAATGAGCAGTTCTTC; cdr3_aa: CASSFPQGDTYNEQFF
v_call: TRBV7-9; d_call: NA; clone_size: few; j_call: TRBJ1-3; cdr3_nt: TGTGCCCTGGGAGGCGGGTCACGGGAAAACACCATATATTTT; cdr3_aa: CALGGGSRENTIYF
v_call: TRBV7-8; d_call: NA; clone_size: NA; j_call: TRBJ2-7; cdr3_nt: TGTGCCAGCAGCTTAGAGCCCAGCGTTTTAAGCTTCCCCTACGAGCAGTACTTC; cdr3_aa: CASSLEPSVLSFPYEQYF
v_call: TRBV20-1; d_call: NA; clone_size: many; j_call: TRBJ2-7; cdr3_nt: TGCAGTGCTATCTTAGCGAGCTCCTACGAGCAGTACTTC; cdr3_aa: CSAILASSYEQYF
v_call: TRBV29-1; d_call: NA; clone_size: NA; j_call: TRBJ2-1; cdr3_nt: TGCAGCGTTTACGGGGATGGAGCCTACAATGAGCAGTTCTTC; cdr3_aa: CSVYGDGAYNEQFF
v_call: TRBV19; d_call: TRBD1; clone_size: NA; j_call: TRBJ1-5; cdr3_nt: TGTGCCAGTAGCCCAACCGGGACAGGGGTAAAAATTAGCAATCAGCCCCAGCATTTT; cdr3_aa: CASSPTGTGVKISNQPQHF
v_call: TRBV10-3; d_call: NA; clone_size: few; j_call: TRBJ2-3; cdr3_nt: TGTGCCATCAGGGGCGGGGGCACAGATACGCAGTATTTT; cdr3_aa: CAIRGGGTDTQYF
v_call: TRBV20-1; d_call: TRBD1; clone_size: NA; j_call: TRBJ2-7; cdr3_nt: TGCAGTGCTAGATTCGGACAGGGTCCCACCGAGCAGTACTTC; cdr3_aa: CSARFGQGPTEQYF
v_call: TRBV12-3/TRBV12-4; d_call: NA; clone_size: many; j_call: TRBJ2-3; cdr3_nt: TGTGCCGGCACTCTCCATTGGGCAGATACGCAGTATTTT; cdr3_aa: CAGTLHWADTQYF
v_call: TRBV12-3/TRBV12-4; d_call: TRBD1; clone_size: NA; j_call: TRBJ1-2; cdr3_nt: TGTGCCAGCAGTCCCCACCCTTACAGGGGGTCTAACTATGGCTACACCTTC; cdr3_aa: CASSPHPYRGSNYGYTF
v_call: TRBV10-3; d_call: TRBD2; clone_size: NA; j_call: TRBJ2-3; cdr3_nt: TGTGCCATCAGTGAATTAACTAGCGGACTAGGATTGGGCACAGATACGCAGTATTTT; cdr3_aa: CAISELTSGLGLGTDTQYF
v_call: TRBV5-1; d_call: TRBD1; clone_size: many; j_call: TRBJ2-2; cdr3_nt: TGCGCCAGCAGCCGGGGACAGGGGTCGAACACCGGGGAGCTGTTTTTT; cdr3_aa: CASSRGQGSNTGELFF
v_call: TRBV24-1; d_call: NA; clone_size: many; j_call: TRBJ2-5; cdr3_nt: TGTGCCACCAGTGATCGGACAGGAGGCCGGGGGGCCCAGTACTTC; cdr3_aa: CATSDRTGGRGAQYF